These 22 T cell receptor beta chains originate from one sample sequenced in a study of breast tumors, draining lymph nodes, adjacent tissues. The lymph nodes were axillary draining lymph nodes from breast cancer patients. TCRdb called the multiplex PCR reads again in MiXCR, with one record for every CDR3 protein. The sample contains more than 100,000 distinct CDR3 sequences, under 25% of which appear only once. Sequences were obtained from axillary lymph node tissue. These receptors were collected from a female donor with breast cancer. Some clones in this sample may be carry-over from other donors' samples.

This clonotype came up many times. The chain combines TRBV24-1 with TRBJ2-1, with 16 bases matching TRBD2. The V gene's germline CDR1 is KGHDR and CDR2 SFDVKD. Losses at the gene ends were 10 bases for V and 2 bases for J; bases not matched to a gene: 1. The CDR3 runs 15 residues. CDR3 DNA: TGTGCCACGGGACTAGCGGGAGGGGCCTACAATGAGCAGTTCTTC. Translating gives CATGLAGGAYNEQFF.

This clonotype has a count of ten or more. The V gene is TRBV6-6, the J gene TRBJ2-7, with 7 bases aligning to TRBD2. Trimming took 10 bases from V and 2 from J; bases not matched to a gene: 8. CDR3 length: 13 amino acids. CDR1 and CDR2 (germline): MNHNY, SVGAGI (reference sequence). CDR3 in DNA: TGTGCCACCGCCGGGGGGTCGCCCTACGAGCAGTACTTC. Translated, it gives CATAGGSPYEQYF.

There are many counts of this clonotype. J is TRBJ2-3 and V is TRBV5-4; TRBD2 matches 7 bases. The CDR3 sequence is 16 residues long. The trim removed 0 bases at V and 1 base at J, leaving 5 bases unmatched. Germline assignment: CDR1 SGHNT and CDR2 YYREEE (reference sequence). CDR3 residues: CASSLGASGGTDTQYF. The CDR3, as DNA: TGTGCCAGCAGCTTGGGTGCTAGCGGAGGCACAGATACGCAGTATTTT.

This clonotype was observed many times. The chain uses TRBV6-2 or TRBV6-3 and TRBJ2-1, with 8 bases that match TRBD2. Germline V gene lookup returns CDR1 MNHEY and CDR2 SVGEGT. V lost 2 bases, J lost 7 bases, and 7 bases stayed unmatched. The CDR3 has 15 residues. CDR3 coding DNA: TGTGCCAGCAGTTACGGCGCGGGAGGTCGGAATGAGCAGTTCTTC. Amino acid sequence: CASSYGAGGRNEQFF.

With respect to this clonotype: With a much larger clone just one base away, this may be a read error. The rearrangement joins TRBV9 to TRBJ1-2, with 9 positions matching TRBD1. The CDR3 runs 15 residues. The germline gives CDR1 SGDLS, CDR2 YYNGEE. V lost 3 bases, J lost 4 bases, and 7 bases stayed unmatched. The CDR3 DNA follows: TGTGCCAGCAGCGGCCGGGACAGGGTGCCCTATGGCTACACCTTC. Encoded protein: CASSGRDRVPYGYTF.

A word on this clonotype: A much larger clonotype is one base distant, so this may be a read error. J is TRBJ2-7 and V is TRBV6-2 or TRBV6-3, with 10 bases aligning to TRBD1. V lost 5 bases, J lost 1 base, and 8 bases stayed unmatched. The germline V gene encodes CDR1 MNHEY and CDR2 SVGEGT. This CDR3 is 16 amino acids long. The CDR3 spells CASSTVDRGRSYEQYF. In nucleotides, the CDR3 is TGTGCCAGCAGTACCGTCGACAGGGGGCGGTCCTACGAGCAGTACTTC.

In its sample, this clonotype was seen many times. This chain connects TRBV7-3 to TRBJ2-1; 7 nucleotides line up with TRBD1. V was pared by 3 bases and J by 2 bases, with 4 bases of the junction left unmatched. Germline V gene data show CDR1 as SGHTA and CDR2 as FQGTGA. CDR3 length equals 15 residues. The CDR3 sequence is CASSLGQGAYNEQFF. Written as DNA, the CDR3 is TGTGCCAGCAGCTTGGGGCAGGGGGCCTACAATGAGCAGTTCTTC.

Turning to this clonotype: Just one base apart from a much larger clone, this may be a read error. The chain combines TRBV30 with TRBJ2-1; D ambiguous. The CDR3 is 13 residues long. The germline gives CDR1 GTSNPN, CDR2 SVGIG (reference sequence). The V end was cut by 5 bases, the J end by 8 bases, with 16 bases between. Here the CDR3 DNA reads TGTGCCTGGGGTCGGACCCTGGAAGATGAGCAGTTCTTC. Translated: CAWGRTLEDEQFF. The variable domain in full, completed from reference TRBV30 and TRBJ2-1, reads SQTIHQWPATLVQPVGSPLSLECTVEGTSNPNLYWYRQAAGRGLQLLFYSVGIGQISSEVPQNLSASRPQDRQFILSSKKLLLSDSGFYLCAWGRTLEDEQFFGPGTRLTVL.

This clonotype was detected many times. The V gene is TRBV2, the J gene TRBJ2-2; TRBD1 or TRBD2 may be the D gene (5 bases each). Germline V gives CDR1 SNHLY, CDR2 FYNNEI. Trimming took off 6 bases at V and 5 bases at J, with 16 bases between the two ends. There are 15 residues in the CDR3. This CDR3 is CASRGTVGVTGELFF. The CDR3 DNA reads TGTGCCAGCAGGGGGACCGTCGGGGTTACCGGGGAGCTGTTTTTT.

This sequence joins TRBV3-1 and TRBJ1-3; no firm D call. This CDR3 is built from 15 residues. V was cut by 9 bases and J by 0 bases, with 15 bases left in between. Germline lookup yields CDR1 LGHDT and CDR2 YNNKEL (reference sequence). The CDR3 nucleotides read TGTGCCAGTCTCGGGCGACACCGCTCTGGAAACACCATATATTTT. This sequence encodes CASLGRHRSGNTIYF.

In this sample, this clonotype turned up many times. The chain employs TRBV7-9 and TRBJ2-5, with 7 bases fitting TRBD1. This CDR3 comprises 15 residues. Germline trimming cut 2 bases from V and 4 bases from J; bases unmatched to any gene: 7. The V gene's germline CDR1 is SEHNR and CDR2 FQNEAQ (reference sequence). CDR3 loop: CASSLSTGSGETQYF. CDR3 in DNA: TGTGCCAGCAGCTTATCGACAGGGTCAGGAGAGACCCAGTACTTC.

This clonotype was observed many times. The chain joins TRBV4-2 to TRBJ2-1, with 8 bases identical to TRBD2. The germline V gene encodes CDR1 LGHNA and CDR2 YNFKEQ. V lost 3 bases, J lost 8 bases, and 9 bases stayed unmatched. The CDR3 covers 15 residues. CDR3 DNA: TGTGCCAGCAGCCAGATGAGCGGGAGTGGAGATGAGCAGTTCTTC. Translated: CASSQMSGSGDEQFF.

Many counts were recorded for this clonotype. The CDR3 bases are TGTGCCAGCAGTCCGACAGGTACCGAAAAACTGTTTTTT. Residues: CASSPTGTEKLFF. The genes are TRBV3-1 and TRBJ1-4; D may be TRBD1 (6 bases). This CDR3 contains 13 residues. The V end was cut by 6 bases, the J end by 8 bases, with 13 bases between. Germline loops: CDR1 LGHDT, CDR2 YNNKEL (reference sequence).

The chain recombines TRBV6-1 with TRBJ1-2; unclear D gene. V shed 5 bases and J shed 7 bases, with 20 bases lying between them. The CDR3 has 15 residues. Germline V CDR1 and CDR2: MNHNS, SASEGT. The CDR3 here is CASSTGQSRSRGYTF. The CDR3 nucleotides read TGTGCCAGCAGTACGGGCCAGAGCAGATCGCGTGGCTACACCTTC.

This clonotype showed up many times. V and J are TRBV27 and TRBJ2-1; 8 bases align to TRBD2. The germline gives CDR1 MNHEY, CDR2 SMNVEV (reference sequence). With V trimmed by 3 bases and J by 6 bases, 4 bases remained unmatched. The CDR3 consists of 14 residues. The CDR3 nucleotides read TGTGCCAGCAGTTTTAGGACTAGCACCAATGAGCAGTTCTTC. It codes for CASSFRTSTNEQFF.

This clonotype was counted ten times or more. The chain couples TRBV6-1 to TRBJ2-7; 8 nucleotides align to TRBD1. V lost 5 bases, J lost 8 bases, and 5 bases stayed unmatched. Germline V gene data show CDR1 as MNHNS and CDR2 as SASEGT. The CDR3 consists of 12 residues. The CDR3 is CASSLGQGQQYF. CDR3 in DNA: TGTGCCAGCAGTCTTGGACAGGGACAGCAGTACTTC.

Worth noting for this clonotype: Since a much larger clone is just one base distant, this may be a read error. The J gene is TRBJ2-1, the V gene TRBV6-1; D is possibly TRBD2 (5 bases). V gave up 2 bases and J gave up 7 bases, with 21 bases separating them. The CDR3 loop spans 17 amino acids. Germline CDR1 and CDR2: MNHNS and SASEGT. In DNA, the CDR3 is TGTGCCAGCAGTGAATTAGGTATAGCGTCCAGCGGTAATGAGCAGTTCTTC. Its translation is CASSELGIASSGNEQFF.

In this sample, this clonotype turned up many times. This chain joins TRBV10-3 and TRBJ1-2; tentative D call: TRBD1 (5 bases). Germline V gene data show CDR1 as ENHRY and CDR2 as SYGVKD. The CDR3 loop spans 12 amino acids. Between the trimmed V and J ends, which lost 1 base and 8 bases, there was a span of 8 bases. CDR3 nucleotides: TGTGCCATCAGTGAGTTTCAGGGAGGCTACACCTTC. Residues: CAISEFQGGYTF.

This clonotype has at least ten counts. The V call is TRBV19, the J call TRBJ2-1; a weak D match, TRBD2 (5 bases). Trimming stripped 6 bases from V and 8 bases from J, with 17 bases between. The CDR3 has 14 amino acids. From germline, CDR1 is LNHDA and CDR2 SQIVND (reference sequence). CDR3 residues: CASRRGIPRDEQFF. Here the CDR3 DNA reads TGTGCCAGTAGACGGGGTATCCCTAGGGATGAGCAGTTCTTC. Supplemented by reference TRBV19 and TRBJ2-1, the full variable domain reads DGGITQSPKYLFRKEGQNVTLSCEQNLNHDAMYWYRQDPGQGLRLIYYSQIVNDFQKGDIAEGYSVSREKKESFPLTVTSAQKNPTAFYLCASRRGIPRDEQFFGPGTRLTVL.

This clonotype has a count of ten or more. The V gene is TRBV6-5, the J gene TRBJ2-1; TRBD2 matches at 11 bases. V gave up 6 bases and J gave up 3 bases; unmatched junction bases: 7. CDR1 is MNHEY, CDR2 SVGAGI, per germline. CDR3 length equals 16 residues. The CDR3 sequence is CASSHSGRAYYNEQFF. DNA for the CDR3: TGTGCCAGCAGCCATAGCGGGAGGGCATACTACAATGAGCAGTTCTTC.

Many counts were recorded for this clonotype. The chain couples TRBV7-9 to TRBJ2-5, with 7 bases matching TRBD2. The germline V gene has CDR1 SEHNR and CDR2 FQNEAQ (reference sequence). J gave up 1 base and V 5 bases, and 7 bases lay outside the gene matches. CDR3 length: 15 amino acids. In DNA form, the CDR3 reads TGTGCCAGCAGCGCCACGGGAGGCCCCCAAGAGACCCAGTACTTC. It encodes CASSATGGPQETQYF.

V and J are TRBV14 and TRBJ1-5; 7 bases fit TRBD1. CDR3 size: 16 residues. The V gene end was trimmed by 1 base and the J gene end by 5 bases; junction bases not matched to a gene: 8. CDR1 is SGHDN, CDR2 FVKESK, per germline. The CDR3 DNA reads TGTGCCAGCAGCCAAGGAGGACAGGCATATTATCAGCCCCAGCATTTT. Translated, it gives CASSQGGQAYYQPQHF.